The 5 T cell receptor beta chains given below trace back to one sample, sequenced in a study of blood T cell repertoires in COVID-19. TCRdb's table, derived via immunoSEQ multiplex PCR, lists solely in-frame clones and lacks some. The data contain roughly 210,000 clones, approximately 80% of them seen just once; the ten biggest clones take up under 12%. Source material: peripheral blood. These receptors were obtained from a woman aged 80 or older with COVID-19, enrolled during active disease.

This sequence joins TRBV15 and TRBJ2-5, with 9 bases identical to TRBD1. CDR3 length equals 15 residues. Trimming took 1 base from V and 4 from J; bases not matched to a gene: 4. Per germline, CDR1 LNHNV and CDR2 YYDKDF (reference sequence). In DNA, the CDR3 is TGTGCCACCAGCAGAGTCCGGGACAGGGCAGAGACCCAGTACTTC. Its translation: CATSRVRDRAETQYF.

The rearrangement uses TRBV2 and TRBJ2-7, with TRBD2 as a possible D gene (5 bases). The germline CDR1 and CDR2 sequences are SNHLY and FYNNEI. The CDR3 runs to 14 residues. V was pared by 6 bases and J by 2 bases, with 14 bases between. The CDR3 protein is CASSRDEHPYEQYF. The CDR3 DNA sequence: TGTGCCAGCAGCCGGGATGAACATCCCTACGAGCAGTACTTC.

The chain recombines TRBV7-9 with TRBJ2-1, with D maybe TRBD1 (6 bases). CDR1 and CDR2 (germline): SEHNR, FQNEAQ (reference sequence). V was shortened by 1 base and J by 6 bases, with 13 bases between the two germline ends. The CDR3 consists of 15 residues. CDR3 sequence reads: CASSLGHVQGNEQFF. DNA for the CDR3: TGTGCCAGCAGCTTAGGGCACGTACAGGGCAATGAGCAGTTCTTC.

V gene TRBV7-6 combines with J gene TRBJ2-2; 7 bases are a match to TRBD2. V lost 4 bases and J lost 3; bases outside the gene matches: 5. Germline V gene lookup returns CDR1 SGHVS and CDR2 FNYEAQ. CDR3 size: 15 residues. The CDR3 is CASSSSGVYTGELFF. The CDR3 DNA reads TGTGCCAGCAGCTCCAGCGGGGTCTACACCGGGGAGCTGTTTTTT.

The rearrangement uses TRBV7-9 and TRBJ1-2, with D unclear. The V gene lost 1 base and the J gene lost 0 bases, with 3 bases spanning the gap. This CDR3 has 13 amino acids. Germline CDR1 reads SEHNR; CDR2 reads FQNEAQ (reference sequence). CDR3 DNA sequence: TGTGCCAGCAGCTTAGATACTAACTATGGCTACACCTTC. It codes for CASSLDTNYGYTF. The full variable domain, with the rest looked up from reference TRBV7-9 and TRBJ1-2, is DTGVSQNPRHKITKRGQNVTFRCDPISEHNRLYWYRQTLGQGPEFLTYFQNEAQLEKSRLLSDRFSAERPKGSFSTLEIQRTEQGDSAMYLCASSLDTNYGYTFGSGTRLTVV.